Listed below are T cell receptor beta chains from one sample, sequenced in a study of T cells after yellow fever vaccination. TCRdb re-called the 5' RACE reads through MiXCR, storing one row per CDR3 protein. Of roughly 340,000 distinct CDR3 sequences listed, roughly 9.4% are singletons. Specimen: PBMCs, collected on the day of the first yellow fever vaccination. The receptors stem from a man aged 18 to 29 who received the YFV17D yellow fever vaccine. CDR3s include the opening cysteine and the closing phenylalanine or tryptophan. The order of the fields is D gene, CDR3 length, clone size, J gene, V gene, CDR3 DNA, CDR3 protein. A D gene is named only where the DNA matches it firmly. The size field is filled for only some rows; it gives once, few, many or a size class.

D gene: .; CDR3 length: 15; clone size: few; J gene: TRBJ1-2; V gene: TRBV12-3/TRBV12-4; CDR3 DNA: TGTGCCAGCAGCCTGCAGGGTAGAGCTAACTATGGCTACACCTTC; CDR3 protein: CASSLQGRANYGYTF
D gene: .; CDR3 length: 15; clone size: few; J gene: TRBJ1-6; V gene: TRBV12-3/TRBV12-4; CDR3 DNA: TGTGCCAGCAACCAAAGGGGACTTCGAAATTCACCCCTCCACTTT; CDR3 protein: CASNQRGLRNSPLHF
D gene: TRBD1; CDR3 length: 14; clone size: few; J gene: TRBJ1-2; V gene: TRBV20-1; CDR3 DNA: TGCAGTGCTAGAGATACAGGGGGATCGGGTGGCTACACCTTC; CDR3 protein: CSARDTGGSGGYTF
D gene: .; CDR3 length: 16; clone size: few; J gene: TRBJ1-2; V gene: TRBV12-3/TRBV12-4; CDR3 DNA: TGTGCCAGCAGTTTAGATCACGGGGGTCCGGGCTATGGCTACACCTTC; CDR3 protein: CASSLDHGGPGYGYTF
D gene: .; CDR3 length: 16; clone size: few; J gene: TRBJ1-3; V gene: TRBV15; CDR3 DNA: TGTGCCACCAGCAGAGATTGGGCGGGGGACGGAAACACCATATATTTT; CDR3 protein: CATSRDWAGDGNTIYF
D gene: .; CDR3 length: 13; clone size: many; J gene: TRBJ1-1; V gene: TRBV12-3/TRBV12-4; CDR3 DNA: TGTGCCAGCAACATGGGCTGGAACACTGAAGCTTTCTTT; CDR3 protein: CASNMGWNTEAFF
D gene: .; CDR3 length: 15; clone size: few; J gene: TRBJ1-1; V gene: TRBV5-4; CDR3 DNA: TGTGCCAGCAGCTTGGTGACGAAACGGAACACTGAAGCTTTCTTT; CDR3 protein: CASSLVTKRNTEAFF
D gene: TRBD1; CDR3 length: 13; clone size: .; J gene: TRBJ2-1; V gene: TRBV10-3; CDR3 DNA: TGTGCCACCCAACAGGGGGCTAAGAATGAGCAGTTCTTC; CDR3 protein: CATQQGAKNEQFF
D gene: .; CDR3 length: 15; clone size: few; J gene: TRBJ2-2; V gene: TRBV7-3; CDR3 DNA: TGTGCCAGCGCATCCGGGGGCGCAAACACCGGGGAGCTGTTTTTT; CDR3 protein: CASASGGANTGELFF
D gene: TRBD2; CDR3 length: 14; clone size: few; J gene: TRBJ2-7; V gene: TRBV29-1; CDR3 DNA: TGCAGCGTTGCCGGACTAGCGGGGAGTTACGAGCAGTACTTC; CDR3 protein: CSVAGLAGSYEQYF
D gene: .; CDR3 length: 12; clone size: few; J gene: TRBJ2-1; V gene: TRBV7-9; CDR3 DNA: TGTGCCAGCAGACCAGAGAACGGGGAGCAGTTCTTC; CDR3 protein: CASRPENGEQFF
D gene: .; CDR3 length: 13; clone size: few; J gene: TRBJ1-1; V gene: TRBV10-3; CDR3 DNA: TGTGCCATCACAAGGGCCAGTAACACTGAAGCTTTCTTT; CDR3 protein: CAITRASNTEAFF
D gene: TRBD1; CDR3 length: 16; clone size: .; J gene: TRBJ2-5; V gene: TRBV7-2; CDR3 DNA: TGTGCCAGCAGCCGCCCCGGGACAGCAAATCAAGAGACCCAGTACTTC; CDR3 protein: CASSRPGTANQETQYF
D gene: TRBD1; CDR3 length: 14; clone size: few; J gene: TRBJ2-3; V gene: TRBV2; CDR3 DNA: TGTGCCAGCAGTTCACAGGGGAGATCAGATACGCAGTATTTT; CDR3 protein: CASSSQGRSDTQYF
D gene: TRBD2; CDR3 length: 14; clone size: .; J gene: TRBJ2-1; V gene: TRBV6-2/TRBV6-3; CDR3 DNA: TGTGCCAGCAGCCGGGGGACTAGCATATATGAGCAGTTCTTC; CDR3 protein: CASSRGTSIYEQFF
D gene: .; CDR3 length: 15; clone size: many; J gene: TRBJ1-1; V gene: TRBV7-2; CDR3 DNA: TGTGCCAGCAGCCAACGCCATGGCATGAACACTGAAGCTTTCTTT; CDR3 protein: CASSQRHGMNTEAFF
D gene: .; CDR3 length: 15; clone size: few; J gene: TRBJ1-2; V gene: TRBV4-1; CDR3 DNA: TGCGCCAGCAGCAAGTCATCCACGGGGGCCTATGGCTACACCTTC; CDR3 protein: CASSKSSTGAYGYTF
D gene: TRBD1; CDR3 length: 15; clone size: few; J gene: TRBJ1-5; V gene: TRBV12-3/TRBV12-4; CDR3 DNA: TGTGCCAGCAGTTTTTTTGGGACAGACAATCAGCCCCAGCATTTT; CDR3 protein: CASSFFGTDNQPQHF
D gene: .; CDR3 length: 12; clone size: many; J gene: TRBJ2-1; V gene: TRBV12-3/TRBV12-4; CDR3 DNA: TGTGCCAGCAGTTTAATTGGCAGTGAGCAGTTCTTC; CDR3 protein: CASSLIGSEQFF
D gene: TRBD1; CDR3 length: 14; clone size: .; J gene: TRBJ1-1; V gene: TRBV7-2; CDR3 DNA: TGTGCCAGCAGCTCGGACAGGGCCCGAACTGAAGCTTTCTTT; CDR3 protein: CASSSDRARTEAFF
D gene: .; CDR3 length: 15; clone size: many; J gene: TRBJ2-5; V gene: TRBV7-6; CDR3 DNA: TGTGCCAGCAGCTTGGCCCTACGGGTACAAGAGACCCAGTACTTC; CDR3 protein: CASSLALRVQETQYF
D gene: .; CDR3 length: 14; clone size: few; J gene: TRBJ1-6; V gene: TRBV5-6; CDR3 DNA: TGTGCCAGCAGCGCGCAGACTACCAATTCACCCCTCCACTTT; CDR3 protein: CASSAQTTNSPLHF
D gene: .; CDR3 length: 15; clone size: .; J gene: TRBJ1-1; V gene: TRBV7-6; CDR3 DNA: TGTGCCAGCAGCTTAAGGCGGGGACTTGACACTGAAGCTTTCTTT; CDR3 protein: CASSLRRGLDTEAFF
D gene: .; CDR3 length: 15; clone size: .; J gene: TRBJ2-7; V gene: TRBV6-1; CDR3 DNA: TGTGCCAGCAGTAGCCGGGACACGGGGGGCTACGAGCAGTACTTC; CDR3 protein: CASSSRDTGGYEQYF
D gene: .; CDR3 length: 13; clone size: few; J gene: TRBJ2-3; V gene: TRBV10-3; CDR3 DNA: TGTGCCATCTCCGGGACCTCGCCAGATACGCAGTATTTT; CDR3 protein: CAISGTSPDTQYF
D gene: TRBD2; CDR3 length: 14; clone size: .; J gene: TRBJ2-1; V gene: TRBV11-1; CDR3 DNA: TGTGCCAGCACCCCCTTGGCGGGGGATGGAGAGCAGTTCTTC; CDR3 protein: CASTPLAGDGEQFF
D gene: .; CDR3 length: 15; clone size: .; J gene: TRBJ2-5; V gene: TRBV10-3; CDR3 DNA: TGTGCCATCAGTGGAACGACAGATAACCAAGAGACCCAGTACTTC; CDR3 protein: CAISGTTDNQETQYF
D gene: TRBD1; CDR3 length: 14; clone size: many; J gene: TRBJ2-4; V gene: TRBV19; CDR3 DNA: TGTGCCAGAGGCTCGACAGGGTCCAAAAACATTCAGTACTTC; CDR3 protein: CARGSTGSKNIQYF
D gene: TRBD1; CDR3 length: 14; clone size: many; J gene: TRBJ2-7; V gene: TRBV6-5; CDR3 DNA: TGTGCCAGCAGGGCGACAGGGGAAAGGAACGAGCAGTACTTC; CDR3 protein: CASRATGERNEQYF
D gene: .; CDR3 length: 16; clone size: .; J gene: TRBJ1-6; V gene: TRBV5-1; CDR3 DNA: TGCGCCAGCAGCTCGGATTTTGGCTCCTATAATTCACCCCTCCACTTT; CDR3 protein: CASSSDFGSYNSPLHF
D gene: .; CDR3 length: 13; clone size: .; J gene: TRBJ1-5; V gene: TRBV2; CDR3 DNA: TGTGCCAGCAAGTTTAGGAGCAATCAGCCCCAGCATTTT; CDR3 protein: CASKFRSNQPQHF
D gene: .; CDR3 length: 16; clone size: many; J gene: TRBJ2-5; V gene: TRBV5-4; CDR3 DNA: TGTGCCAGCAGCCCGCGCGGACAGCAATCTAAAGAGACCCAGTACTTC; CDR3 protein: CASSPRGQQSKETQYF
D gene: .; CDR3 length: 16; clone size: .; J gene: TRBJ2-3; V gene: TRBV24-1; CDR3 DNA: TGTGCCACCAGTGATTCAGGGCGGGGAGGCACAGATACGCAGTATTTT; CDR3 protein: CATSDSGRGGTDTQYF
D gene: .; CDR3 length: 15; clone size: few; J gene: TRBJ1-3; V gene: TRBV7-9; CDR3 DNA: TGTGCCAGCAGCCTAGAGGACATCTCTGGAAACACCATATATTTT; CDR3 protein: CASSLEDISGNTIYF
D gene: .; CDR3 length: 14; clone size: .; J gene: TRBJ1-5; V gene: TRBV20-1; CDR3 DNA: TGCAGTGCTAGAGCCCCGGATAGCAATCAGCCCCAGCATTTT; CDR3 protein: CSARAPDSNQPQHF
D gene: .; CDR3 length: 18; clone size: .; J gene: TRBJ2-4; V gene: TRBV7-8; CDR3 DNA: TGTGCCAGCAGCTTAGTAAGGAGGGGACCCGAAGCCAAAAACATTCAGTACTTC; CDR3 protein: CASSLVRRGPEAKNIQYF
D gene: .; CDR3 length: 12; clone size: .; J gene: TRBJ2-1; V gene: TRBV10-3; CDR3 DNA: TGTGCCATCTCCCAGGTCTCAAATGAGCAGTTCTTC; CDR3 protein: CAISQVSNEQFF
D gene: TRBD1; CDR3 length: 14; clone size: few; J gene: TRBJ2-5; V gene: TRBV5-5; CDR3 DNA: TGTGCCAGCAGCTTGCAGGGGGCGGTGGAGACCCAGTACTTC; CDR3 protein: CASSLQGAVETQYF
D gene: .; CDR3 length: 14; clone size: .; J gene: TRBJ1-6; V gene: TRBV5-1; CDR3 DNA: TGCGCCAGCAGCTTGGTACTAAGGAATTCACCCCTCCACTTT; CDR3 protein: CASSLVLRNSPLHF
D gene: .; CDR3 length: 15; clone size: .; J gene: TRBJ1-2; V gene: TRBV20-1; CDR3 DNA: TGCAGTGCTAAGACCGGGATGCTTTGGGGAGGGGGCTACACCTTC; CDR3 protein: CSAKTGMLWGGGYTF
D gene: .; CDR3 length: 19; clone size: .; J gene: TRBJ2-4; V gene: TRBV12-5; CDR3 DNA: TGTGCTAGTGGTTTGGTATCAGGGACTGCCCAATTAGCCAAAAACATTCAGTACTTC; CDR3 protein: CASGLVSGTAQLAKNIQYF
D gene: .; CDR3 length: 11; clone size: .; J gene: TRBJ1-6; V gene: TRBV4-1; CDR3 DNA: TGCGCCAGCGGCCCGGATTCACCCCTCCACTTT; CDR3 protein: CASGPDSPLHF
D gene: .; CDR3 length: 12; clone size: .; J gene: TRBJ2-1; V gene: TRBV6-5; CDR3 DNA: TGTGCCAGCACCTCATGTTACAATGAGCAGTTCTTC; CDR3 protein: CASTSCYNEQFF
D gene: .; CDR3 length: 13; clone size: few; J gene: TRBJ2-2; V gene: TRBV7-9; CDR3 DNA: TGTGCCAGCAGCCCCATGAACACCGGGGAGCTGTTTTTT; CDR3 protein: CASSPMNTGELFF
D gene: TRBD1; CDR3 length: 16; clone size: .; J gene: TRBJ1-1; V gene: TRBV6-5; CDR3 DNA: TGTGCCAGCAGTTACTCGGGGACAGGGGGCCACACTGAAGCTTTCTTT; CDR3 protein: CASSYSGTGGHTEAFF
D gene: .; CDR3 length: 14; clone size: many; J gene: TRBJ2-2; V gene: TRBV3-1; CDR3 DNA: TGTGCCAGCAGTCGAGGGTCCGGCACCGGGGAGCTGTTTTTT; CDR3 protein: CASSRGSGTGELFF
D gene: .; CDR3 length: 13; clone size: few; J gene: TRBJ1-1; V gene: TRBV18; CDR3 DNA: TGTGCCAGCTCACCCTCGGACAGCCGAGGGGCTTTCTTT; CDR3 protein: CASSPSDSRGAFF
D gene: .; CDR3 length: 13; clone size: .; J gene: TRBJ2-1; V gene: TRBV7-3; CDR3 DNA: TGTGCCAGCAGCTGGGCTGGGGATTCTGAGCAGTTCTTC; CDR3 protein: CASSWAGDSEQFF
D gene: .; CDR3 length: 12; clone size: few; J gene: TRBJ2-7; V gene: TRBV5-1; CDR3 DNA: TGCGCCAGCAGGGACGGGGTCTACGAGCAGTACTTC; CDR3 protein: CASRDGVYEQYF
D gene: TRBD1; CDR3 length: 14; clone size: .; J gene: TRBJ2-2; V gene: TRBV24-1; CDR3 DNA: TGTGCCACCACGACAGGGGCGAACACCGGGGAGCTGTTTTTT; CDR3 protein: CATTTGANTGELFF